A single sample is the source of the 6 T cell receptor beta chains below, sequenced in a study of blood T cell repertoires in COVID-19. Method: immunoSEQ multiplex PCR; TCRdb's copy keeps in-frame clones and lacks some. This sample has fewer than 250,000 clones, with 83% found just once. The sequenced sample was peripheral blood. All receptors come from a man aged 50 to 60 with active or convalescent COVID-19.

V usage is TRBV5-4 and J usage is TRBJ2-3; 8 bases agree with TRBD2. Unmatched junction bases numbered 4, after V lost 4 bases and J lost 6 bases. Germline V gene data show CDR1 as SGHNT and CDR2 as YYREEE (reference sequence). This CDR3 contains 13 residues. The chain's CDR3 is CASSRGGADTQYF. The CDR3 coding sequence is TGTGCCAGCAGCCGGGGGGGCGCGGATACGCAGTATTTT. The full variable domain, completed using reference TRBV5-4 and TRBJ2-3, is ETGVTQSPTHLIKTRGQQVTLRCSSQSGHNTVSWYQQALGQGPQFIFQYYREEENGRGNFPPRFSGLQFPNYSSELNVNALELDDSALYLCASSRGGADTQYFGPGTRLTVL.

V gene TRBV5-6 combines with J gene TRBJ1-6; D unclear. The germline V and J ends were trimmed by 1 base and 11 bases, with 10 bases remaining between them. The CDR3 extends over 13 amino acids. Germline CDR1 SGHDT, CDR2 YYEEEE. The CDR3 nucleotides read TGTGCCAGCAGCTTGTCCCCGGGGACACCCCTCCACTTT. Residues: CASSLSPGTPLHF.

The CDR3 region is CASSGLWDRGSTTSNQPQHF. The DNA of the CDR3 is TGTGCCAGCAGTGGACTTTGGGACAGGGGGTCCACCACTAGCAATCAGCCCCAGCATTTT. The rearrangement joins TRBV2 to TRBJ1-5, with 11 bases lining up with TRBD1. CDR3 length equals 20 residues. Germline V gene lookup returns CDR1 SNHLY and CDR2 FYNNEI. The ends lost 4 bases at V and 0 bases at J; junction bases unmatched: 14.

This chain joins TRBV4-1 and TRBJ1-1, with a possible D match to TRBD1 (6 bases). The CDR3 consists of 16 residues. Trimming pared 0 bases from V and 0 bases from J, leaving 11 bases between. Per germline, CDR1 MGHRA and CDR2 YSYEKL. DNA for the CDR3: TGCGCCAGCAGCCAAGATGAGCAGGGGTTGAACACTGAAGCTTTCTTT. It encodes CASSQDEQGLNTEAFF.

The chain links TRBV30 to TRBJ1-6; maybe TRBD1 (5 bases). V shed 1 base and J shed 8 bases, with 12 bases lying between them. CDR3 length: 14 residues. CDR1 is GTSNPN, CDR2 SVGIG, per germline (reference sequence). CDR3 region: CAWSETGGDSPLHF. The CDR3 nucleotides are TGTGCCTGGAGTGAAACGGGAGGGGATTCACCCCTCCACTTT.

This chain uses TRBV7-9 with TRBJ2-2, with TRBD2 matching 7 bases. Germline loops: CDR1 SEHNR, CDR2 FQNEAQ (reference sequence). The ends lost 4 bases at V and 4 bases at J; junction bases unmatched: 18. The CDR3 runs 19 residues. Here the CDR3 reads CASSSLRRGLTPPTGELFF. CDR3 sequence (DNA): TGTGCCAGCAGCTCCCTAAGGCGGGGACTAACCCCCCCCACCGGGGAGCTGTTTTTT.